The clone carrying this T cell receptor beta chain occurred a few times. Its specificity is unknown. 5'RACE primed from the constant segment yielded TCR alpha and TCR beta cDNA libraries bearing sample barcodes and UMIs. TCRdb passed the 5' RACE reads through MiXCR, listing each CDR3 protein once. The sample carries more than 300,000 distinct CDR3 sequences, roughly 15% recorded once. The data stem from a study of T-cell memory formation after mild COVID-19. Overall study findings and caveats: Contracting clones from day 15 to 85 showed balanced CD4/CD8; later expanders favored CD4+. Nothing confirmed that second-wave clones peaking on day 37 were specific for SARS-CoV-2. CD4+ clones that contracted lay mainly in CM and EM; CD8+ ones lay in EMRA.

This sequence originates from a man aged 18 to 29 who had mild COVID-19 (a few samples of this study predate the infection). Cell type and time point are not known. Sequencing was carried out using PBMCs or a T cell subset sorted from them (not recorded which).

CDR3 DNA sequence: TGCGCCAGCAGCCAAGATATCGACGATCAAGAGACCCAGTACTTC. Translated, it gives CASSQDIDDQETQYF. The rearrangement uses TRBV4-3 and TRBJ2-5; D gene uncertain. Trimming left V 0 bases short and J 2 bases short, with 10 bases between. Looked up from germline, CDR1 is LGHNA and CDR2 is YSLEER. This CDR3 contains 15 residues.